Each of the 11 T cell receptor beta chains below was sequenced from the same sample in a study of breast tumors, draining lymph nodes, adjacent tissues (TCRdb year 2016). Library preparation used multiplex PCR. Reads for this sample came from an Illumina HiSeq 2000. TCRdb cleaned the public reads at Q25 with fastp, built clones with MiXCR and kept in-frame beta chains. Records with the same CDR3 protein are collapsed into one entry carrying the most frequent genes and DNA. Recorded for this sample are under 350,000 distinct CDR3 sequences; around 30% of them occurred a single time. Approximately 1% of the sample is taken by the ten largest. Lymph node samples came from the axillary draining lymph nodes of breast cancer patients. Sequencing input: axillary lymph node tissue. All receptors come from a female donor with breast cancer. Some clones in this sample may be carry-over from other donors' samples.

As concerns this clonotype: One base away lies a much larger clone, so this may be a sequencing read error. This chain connects TRBV5-8 to TRBJ2-2; no firm D call. Germline V gene data show CDR1 as SGHTS and CDR2 as YDEGEE. Between the trimmed V and J ends, which lost 9 bases and 7 bases, there was a span of 16 bases. The CDR3 is made up of 13 amino acids. CDR3 amino acids: CATHFGRVGELFF. In DNA form, the CDR3 reads TGTGCCACCCACTTCGGACGGGTCGGGGAGCTGTTTTTT.

This clonotype was recorded many times. CDR3 residues: CASSQAANYGYTF. Here the CDR3 DNA reads TGTGCCAGCAGCCAAGCCGCTAACTATGGCTACACCTTC. This chain joins TRBV3-1 and TRBJ1-2, with no clear D. Germline V gives CDR1 LGHDT, CDR2 YNNKEL (reference sequence). Trimming shortened V by 1 base and J by 0 bases, and 3 bases separated the two germline ends. CDR3 length: 13 amino acids.

The sample holds a few counts of this clonotype. One base away lies a much larger clone, so this may be a sequencing read error. The chain recombines TRBV5-8 with TRBJ1-6; D is undetermined. V was shortened by 0 bases and J by 9 bases, with 7 bases between the two germline ends. CDR3 length equals 13 residues. The V gene's germline CDR1 is SGHTS and CDR2 YDEGEE. CDR3 sequence reads: CASSLAWTSPLHF. The CDR3 nucleotides are TGTGCCAGCAGCTTGGCATGGACTTCACCCCTCCACTTT.

This clonotype has ten or more counts. The rearrangement links TRBV12-3 or TRBV12-4 to TRBJ2-5; D ambiguous. This CDR3 comprises 14 residues. Deletions cut 1 base from V and 1 base from J, with 7 bases between. CDR3 nucleotides: TGTGCCAGCAGTTTAGGGGATATCCAAGAGACCCAGTACTTC. Its translation is CASSLGDIQETQYF.

This clonotype was observed many times. This sequence joins TRBV24-1 and TRBJ2-3; 9 bases align to TRBD1. V was pared by 3 bases and J by 4 bases, with 7 bases of the junction left unmatched. Germline CDR1 KGHDR, CDR2 SFDVKD. The CDR3 is 16 residues long. DNA of the CDR3: TGTGCCACCAGTGATACAGGGGGCGCGTACGCAGATACGCAGTATTTT. Residues: CATSDTGGAYADTQYF.

This clonotype was observed at least ten times. The chain recombines TRBV6-1 with TRBJ1-4; possibly TRBD1 for D (5 bases). CDR1 is MNHNS and CDR2 is SASEGT in the germline V gene. Between the trimmed V and J ends, which lost 4 bases and 0 bases, there was a span of 15 bases. The CDR3 covers 17 residues. The CDR3 spells CASSVSGVPATNEKLFF. The CDR3 DNA is TGTGCCAGCAGTGTTTCGGGGGTTCCTGCAACTAATGAAAAACTGTTTTTT.

The rearrangement joins TRBV7-9 to TRBJ2-1, with D possibly matching TRBD2 (5 bases). This CDR3 has 16 residues. Trimming stripped 9 bases from V and 6 bases from J, with 24 bases between. Germline assignment: CDR1 SEHNR and CDR2 FQNEAQ (reference sequence). This chain's CDR3 is CASSNLALSSVNEQFF. CDR3 nucleotides: TGTGCCAGTTCTAACCTAGCTCTCAGCTCGGTCAATGAGCAGTTCTTC.

This clonotype was detected a few times. The chain is built from TRBV20-1 and TRBJ1-3; the D gene is possibly TRBD1 (5 bases). Trimming removed 2 bases from V and 0 bases from J, with 20 bases in between. This CDR3 spans 18 amino acids. Germline V gene data show CDR1 as DFQATT and CDR2 as SNEGSKA (reference sequence). DNA of the CDR3: TGCAGTGCTAGATCGGGGGGGGAGTGGACTTTCTCTGGAAACACCATATATTTT. It encodes CSARSGGEWTFSGNTIYF.

This clonotype has at least ten counts. This chain's CDR3 is CASSLQGGRNSPLHF. CDR3 DNA sequence: TGCGCCAGCAGCTTGCAGGGCGGAAGAAATTCACCCCTCCACTTT. This chain connects TRBV5-1 to TRBJ1-6, with D perhaps matching TRBD1 (5 bases). The CDR3 length is 15 residues. Trimming removed 1 base from V and 7 bases from J, with 12 bases in between. Looked up from germline, CDR1 is SGHRS and CDR2 is YFSETQ.

Turning to this clonotype: A read error is possible here, since a much larger clone lies one base away. The conserved final phenylalanine or tryptophan is absent from the CDR3, which likely points to a read error. CDR3 DNA: TGCAGTGCCTCGACCTACGAGCAGTACTCC. Its protein product is CSASTYEQYS. The V and J genes are TRBV20-1 and TRBJ2-7, with D uncertain. CDR1 is DFQATT and CDR2 is SNEGSKA in the germline V gene (reference sequence). The CDR3 spans 10 residues. V lost 6 bases, J lost 2 bases, and 5 bases lay in between.

A word on this clonotype: This could be a read error, since a much larger clone is one nucleotide away. The genes are TRBV2 and TRBJ2-1, with D possibly TRBD2 on 5 matching bases. Trimming stripped 8 bases from V and 6 bases from J, with 14 bases between. Germline CDR1 SNHLY, CDR2 FYNNEI. The CDR3 is 13 residues long. CDR3 nucleotides: TGTGCCAGCGGAACTCGTGGGAGCAATGAGCAGTTCTTC. Translation: CASGTRGSNEQFF.